This T cell receptor (beta chain) comes out of a study of shared clonotypes between healthy human individuals. Findings of the study overall: Rarefaction demonstrated incomplete sorted-subset sequencing despite large depth.

The CDR3 has 13 amino acids. Trimming took off 3 bases at V and 2 bases at J, with 8 bases between the two ends. CDR1 and CDR2 (germline): LNHDA, SQIVND (reference sequence). CD8 cells regarded as naive lacked CD45RO, were positively chosen for CCR7, and omitted terminally differentiated effector memory CD45RA+ cells. Each PCR replicate from the sorted subsets contained around 0.2 ug DNA, which is tens of thousands of T cell genomes. Assay used: immunoSEQ multiplex PCR; TCRdb lists only in-frame clones, some missing. The data show about 2 million clones, with about 95% seen just once and roughly 1% held by the top ten. On this clone itself: Its antigen is unidentified. Other nucleotide sequences from this sample produce the same CDR3.

The sequence came from a man between 18 and 35 years old in good health. The chain uses TRBV19 and TRBJ2-7; maybe TRBD1 (6 bases). Material: naive CD8+ T cells sorted from blood. The CDR3 loop is CASSIRDTYEQYF. CDR3 nucleotide sequence: TGTGCCAGTAGTATCCGGGACACCTACGAGCAGTACTTC.